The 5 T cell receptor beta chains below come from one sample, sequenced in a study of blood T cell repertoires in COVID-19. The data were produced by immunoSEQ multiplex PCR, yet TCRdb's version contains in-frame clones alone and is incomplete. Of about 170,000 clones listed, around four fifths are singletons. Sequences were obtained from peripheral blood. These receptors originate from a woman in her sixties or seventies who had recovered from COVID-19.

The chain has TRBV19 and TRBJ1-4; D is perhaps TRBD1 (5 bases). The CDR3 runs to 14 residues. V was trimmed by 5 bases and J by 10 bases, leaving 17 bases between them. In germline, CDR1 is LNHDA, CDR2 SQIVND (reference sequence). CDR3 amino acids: CASSVREGPRKLFF. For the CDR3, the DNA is TGTGCCAGTAGTGTCAGGGAAGGACCGCGAAAACTGTTTTTT.

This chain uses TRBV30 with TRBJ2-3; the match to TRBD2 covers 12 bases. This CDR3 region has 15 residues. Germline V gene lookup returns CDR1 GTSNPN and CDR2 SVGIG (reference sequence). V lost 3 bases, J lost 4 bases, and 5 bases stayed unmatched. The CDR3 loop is CAWRMGLAGADTQYF. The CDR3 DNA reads TGTGCCTGGAGAATGGGACTAGCGGGCGCAGATACGCAGTATTTT.

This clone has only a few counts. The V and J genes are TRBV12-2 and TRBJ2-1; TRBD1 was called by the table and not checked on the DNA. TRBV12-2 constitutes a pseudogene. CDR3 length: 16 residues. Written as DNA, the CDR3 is TGTGCAAGTCGCCCCGTATTAGACAACTCCTACAATGAGCAGTTCTTC. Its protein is CASRPVLDNSYNEQFF.

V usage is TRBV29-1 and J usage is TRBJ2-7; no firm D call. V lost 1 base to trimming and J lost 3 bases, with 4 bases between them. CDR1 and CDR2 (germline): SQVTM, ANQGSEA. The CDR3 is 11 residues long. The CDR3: CSVEGHYEQYF. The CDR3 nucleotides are TGCAGCGTTGAAGGACACTACGAGCAGTACTTC.

CDR3 region: CASRGQTSVGPLPGNEQFF. The CDR3, as DNA: TGTGCCAGCAGGGGCCAGACTAGCGTGGGCCCCCTGCCGGGCAATGAGCAGTTCTTC. The chain employs TRBV7-9 and TRBJ2-1; 8 bases are a match to TRBD2. The V gene end was trimmed by 6 bases and the J gene end by 6 bases; junction bases not matched to a gene: 22. This CDR3 is 19 amino acids long. CDR1 and CDR2 from the germline V gene are SEHNR and FQNEAQ (reference sequence).